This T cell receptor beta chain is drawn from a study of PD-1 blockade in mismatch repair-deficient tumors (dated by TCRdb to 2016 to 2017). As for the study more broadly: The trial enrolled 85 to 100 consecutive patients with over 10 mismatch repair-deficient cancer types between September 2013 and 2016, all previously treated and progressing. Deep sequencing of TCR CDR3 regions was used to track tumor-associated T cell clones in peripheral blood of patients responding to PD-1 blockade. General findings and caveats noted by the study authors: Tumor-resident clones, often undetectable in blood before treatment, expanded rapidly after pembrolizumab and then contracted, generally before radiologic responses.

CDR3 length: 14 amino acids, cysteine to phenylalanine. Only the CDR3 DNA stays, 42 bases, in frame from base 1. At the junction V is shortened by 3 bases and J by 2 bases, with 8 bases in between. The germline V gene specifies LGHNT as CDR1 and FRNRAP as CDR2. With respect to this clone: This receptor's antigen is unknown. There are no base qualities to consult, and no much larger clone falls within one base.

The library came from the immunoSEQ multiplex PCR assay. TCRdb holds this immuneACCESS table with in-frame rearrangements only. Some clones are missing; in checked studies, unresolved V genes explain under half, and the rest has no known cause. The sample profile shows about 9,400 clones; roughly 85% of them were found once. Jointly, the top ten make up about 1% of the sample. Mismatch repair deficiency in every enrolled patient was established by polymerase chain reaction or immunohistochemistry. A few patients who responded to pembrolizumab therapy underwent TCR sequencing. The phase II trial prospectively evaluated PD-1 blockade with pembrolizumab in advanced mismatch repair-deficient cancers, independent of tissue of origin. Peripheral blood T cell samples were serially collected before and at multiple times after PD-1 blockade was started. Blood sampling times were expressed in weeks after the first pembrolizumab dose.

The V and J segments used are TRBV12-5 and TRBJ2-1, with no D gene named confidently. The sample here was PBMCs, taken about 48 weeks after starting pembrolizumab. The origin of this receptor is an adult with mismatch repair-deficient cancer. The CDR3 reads CASGFDSPYNEQFF. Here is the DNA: TGTGCTAGTGGTTTCGATAGCCCCTACAATGAGCAGTTCTTC.